This passage covers 10 T cell receptor beta chains from one sample sequenced in a study of OX40 agonist ivuxolimab in advanced cancers. Generated by immunoSEQ multiplex PCR, the TCRdb table keeps only in-frame clones and is missing some. The data contain under 85,000 clones, about nine tenths of them seen just once; the ten biggest clones take up less than 3%. Sequences were derived from CD4+ or CD8+ T cells sorted from blood, sampled in a trial of the OX40 agonist ivuxolimab. All receptors come from an adult with an advanced solid tumor such as melanoma, head and neck, liver or kidney cancer.

This chain joins TRBV7-2 and TRBJ1-1; possibly TRBD1 for D (6 bases). Trimming removed 0 bases from V and 6 bases from J, with 14 bases in between. The CDR3 covers 15 residues. CDR1 SGHTA and CDR2 FQGNSA come from the germline V gene. CDR3 loop: CASSLATGSYAEAFF. The CDR3 DNA reads as TGTGCCAGCAGCTTAGCGACAGGATCATACGCTGAAGCTTTCTTT.

The chain employs TRBV18 and TRBJ1-3; the D gene is possibly TRBD1 (6 bases). V was cut by 6 bases and J by 4 bases, with 16 bases left in between. This CDR3 comprises 15 residues. CDR1 KGHSH and CDR2 LQKENI come from the germline V gene. The DNA for the CDR3 is TGTGCCAGCTCCCCAGATAGGGGGATCGGAAACACCATATATTTT. This sequence encodes CASSPDRGIGNTIYF.

This clone was seen a handful of times. The chain recombines TRBV5-8 with TRBJ1-5; D is possibly TRBD1 (5 bases). The CDR3 length is 14 residues. CDR1 SGHTS and CDR2 YDEGEE come from the germline V gene. V was trimmed by 4 bases and J by 5 bases, leaving 13 bases between them. Written as DNA, the CDR3 is TGTGCCAGCAGCCCCCGTGAGGGGTATCAGCCCCAGCATTTT. It is translated as CASSPREGYQPQHF. Together with reference TRBV5-8 and TRBJ1-5, the CDR3 gives the full variable domain: EAGVTQSPTHLIKTRGQQATLRCSPISGHTSVYWYQQALGLGLQFLLWYDEGEERNRGNFPPRFSGRQFPNYSSELNVNALELEDSALYLCASSPREGYQPQHFGDGTRLSIL.

V usage is TRBV7-2 and J usage is TRBJ1-1; no firm D call. The V gene's germline CDR1 is SGHTA and CDR2 FQGNSA. The CDR3 contains 15 residues. The V end was cut by 1 base, the J end by 11 bases, with 20 bases between. This CDR3 is CASSLGAHRTGLAFF. The CDR3 DNA is TGTGCCAGCAGCTTAGGGGCCCACCGCACGGGCCTTGCTTTCTTT.

This sequence joins TRBV27 and TRBJ2-7; 11 bases are a match to TRBD1. With V trimmed by 0 bases and J by 6 bases, 1 base remained unmatched. The CDR3 totals 14 residues. Per germline, CDR1 MNHEY and CDR2 SMNVEV (reference sequence). CDR3 amino acids: CASSLSGTGGEQYF. The CDR3 DNA reads TGTGCCAGCAGTTTATCCGGGACAGGGGGCGAGCAGTACTTC.

In DNA form, the CDR3 reads TGTGCCAGCAGTGATTGGGGCAGGGTAAATCAGCCCCAGCATTTT. Protein: CASSDWGRVNQPQHF. V and J are TRBV6-1 and TRBJ1-5; TRBD1 is a possible D gene (5 bases). CDR1 and CDR2 from the germline V gene are MNHNS and SASEGT. The CDR3 has 15 amino acids. V was clipped by 3 bases and J by 4 bases, with 13 bases between them.

There are a few counts of this clone. The chain combines TRBV19 with TRBJ1-2, with D uncertain. CDR3 length equals 13 residues. Germline V CDR1 and CDR2: LNHDA, SQIVND (reference sequence). Trimming cost V 7 bases and J 4 bases, with 13 bases left between them. The CDR3 region is CASTPAALYGYTF. In nucleotides, the CDR3 is TGTGCCAGTACCCCAGCAGCCCTCTATGGCTACACCTTC.

J is TRBJ1-2 and V is TRBV6-6, with a weak D call TRBD1 (5 bases). The CDR3 extends over 16 amino acids. V lost 3 bases to trimming and J lost 5 bases, with 19 bases between them. Germline V lookup: CDR1 MNHNY, CDR2 SVGAGI (reference sequence). CDR3 bases: TGTGCCAGCAGTTATGGGATGACGGGGGGAACTTATGGCTACACCTTC. Translation gives CASSYGMTGGTYGYTF.

This clone has a handful of counts. The chain employs TRBV7-6 and TRBJ2-1; 8 bases fit TRBD1. Germline CDR1 is SGHVS and CDR2 is FNYEAQ. Trimming cost V 2 bases and J 6 bases; bases outside gene matches: 3. The CDR3 has 14 residues. The CDR3 nucleotides are TGTGCCAGCAGCTTATACGGACAGGGCAATGAGCAGTTCTTC. Encoded protein: CASSLYGQGNEQFF.

The chain carries TRBV6-5 and TRBJ1-5; D is uncertain. Trimming left V 2 bases short and J 1 base short, with 9 bases between. The CDR3 extends over 15 amino acids. Germline V gives CDR1 MNHEY, CDR2 SVGAGI. CDR3 protein: CASSYGPRSNQPQHF. For the CDR3, the DNA is TGTGCCAGCAGTTACGGACCCCGGAGCAATCAGCCCCAGCATTTT.